This TCR beta chain was identified in a study of vaccination and CD4 T cells after COVID-19. Germline-derived CDR1 and CDR2 are DFQATT and SNEGSKA (reference sequence). V lost 3 bases to trimming and J lost 7 bases, with 7 bases between them. The CDR3 extends over 11 amino acids. Regarding treatment: roughly 10-day PBMC culture with coronavirus spike peptide pools or control peptides (ViraFEST assay). PBMCs were cultured at two million per well with roughly 9.9 IU/ml IL-2 and 8.5 to 10 ug/ml peptide pools. The Oncomine TCR Beta short-read assay sequenced DNA from cultured CD4+ T cells. TCRdb called the PCR reads again in MiXCR, with one record for every CDR3 protein. Of roughly 14,000 distinct CDR3 sequences listed, roughly 74% were seen once; the top ten hold 18%. This clonotype showed up just a few times. Antigen: not known.

This receptor was identified in a human donor who had recovered from COVID-19. The chain recombines TRBV20-1 with TRBJ1-5; D is unclear. Material for sequencing was CD4+ T cells from blood, cultured in vitro. CDR3: CSASLQQPQHF. CDR3 nucleotide sequence: TGCAGTGCTAGCTTACAGCAGCCCCAGCATTTT.